What follows is one TCR beta chain and its context. CDR1 is SEHNR and CDR2 is FQNEAQ in the germline V gene (reference sequence). This CDR3 comprises 15 residues. V was cut by 2 bases and J by 3 bases, with 8 bases left in between. The data were obtained in a study of blood T cell repertoires in COVID-19. At the level of the study: T cells, B-cell-depleted T cells, or PBMCs supplied cDNA or gDNA.

Across 20 to 25 US areas, participants ranged in age from about 18 to 100 years. Methods used by the authors: Amplification from reference gene primers served as the basis for estimated nucleated cell counts. Profiling relied on immunoSEQ multiplex PCR, and the TCRdb table lists in-frame clones only, not all of them. V, J and clone size reflect that table, while D and trimming were determined from the DNA. There are a few hundred thousand clones in the sample; 70% to 90% occur only once, and 2% to 2.5% lies in the top ten. This chain links TRBV7-9 with TRBJ2-6, with D perhaps matching TRBD1 (5 bases). The sequencing input was PBMCs or T cells enriched from blood (not recorded which). This TCR was sampled from a woman aged 60-75 years in a cohort exposed to, infected with or recovered from COVID-19 (not recorded which). DNA for the CDR3: TGTGCCAGCAGCTTAATCAGGGTTGGGGCCAACGTCCTGACTTTC. As protein: CASSLIRVGANVLTF.